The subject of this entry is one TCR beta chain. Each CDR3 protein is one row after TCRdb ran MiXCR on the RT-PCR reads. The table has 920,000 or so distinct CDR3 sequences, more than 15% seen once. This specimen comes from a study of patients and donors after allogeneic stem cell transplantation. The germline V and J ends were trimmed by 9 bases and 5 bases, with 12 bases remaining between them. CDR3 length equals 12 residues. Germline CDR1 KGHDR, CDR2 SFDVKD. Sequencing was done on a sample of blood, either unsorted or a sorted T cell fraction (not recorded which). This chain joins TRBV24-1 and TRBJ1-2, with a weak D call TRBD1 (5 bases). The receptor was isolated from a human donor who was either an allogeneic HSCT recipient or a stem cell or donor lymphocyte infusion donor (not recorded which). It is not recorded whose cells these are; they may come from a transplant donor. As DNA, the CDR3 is TGTGCCACCTCGGGACGTGGGTATGGCTACACCTTC. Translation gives CATSGRGYGYTF.